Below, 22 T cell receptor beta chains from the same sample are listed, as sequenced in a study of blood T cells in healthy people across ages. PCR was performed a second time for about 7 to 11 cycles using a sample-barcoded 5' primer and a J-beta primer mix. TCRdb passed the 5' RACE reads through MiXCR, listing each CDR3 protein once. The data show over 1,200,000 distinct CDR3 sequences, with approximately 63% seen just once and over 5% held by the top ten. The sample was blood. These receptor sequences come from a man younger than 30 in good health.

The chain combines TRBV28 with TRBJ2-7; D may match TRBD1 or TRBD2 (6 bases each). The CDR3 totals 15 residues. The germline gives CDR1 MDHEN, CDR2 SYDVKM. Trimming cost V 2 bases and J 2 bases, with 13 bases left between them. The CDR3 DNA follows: TGTGCCAGCAGTTTAATTCAGGGGACTGCCTACGAGCAGTACTTC. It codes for CASSLIQGTAYEQYF.

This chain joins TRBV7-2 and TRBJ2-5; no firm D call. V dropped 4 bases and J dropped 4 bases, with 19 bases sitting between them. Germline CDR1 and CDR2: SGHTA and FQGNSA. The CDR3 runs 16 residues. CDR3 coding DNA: TGTGCCAGCAGCTCCCCTAGTTGGCCCCCTGTAGAGACCCAGTACTTC. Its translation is CASSSPSWPPVETQYF.

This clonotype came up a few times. The CDR3 reads CASSLGLAGAETQYF. As DNA, the CDR3 is TGTGCCAGCAGTCTCGGACTAGCGGGGGCGGAGACCCAGTACTTC. The chain recombines TRBV6-5 with TRBJ2-5; 13 positions match TRBD2. The CDR3 sequence is 15 residues long. With V trimmed by 5 bases and J by 5 bases, 5 bases remained unmatched. Germline V gives CDR1 MNHEY, CDR2 SVGAGI.

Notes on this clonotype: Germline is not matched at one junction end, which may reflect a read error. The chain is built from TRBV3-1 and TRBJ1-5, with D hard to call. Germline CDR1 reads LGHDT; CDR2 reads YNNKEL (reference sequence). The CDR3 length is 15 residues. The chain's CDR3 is CANSQVPGANQPQHF. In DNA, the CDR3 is TGTGCCAACAGCCAAGTTCCGGGCGCAAATCAGCCCCAGCATTTT.

CDR3 in DNA: TGTGCCAGCAGCTTGACCTACAGCGCCTACGAGCAGTACTTC. As protein: CASSLTYSAYEQYF. The chain joins TRBV27 to TRBJ2-7, with D unclear. The V end was cut by 6 bases, the J end by 2 bases, with 14 bases between. The length of the CDR3 is 14 residues. CDR1 and CDR2 (germline): MNHEY, SMNVEV (reference sequence).

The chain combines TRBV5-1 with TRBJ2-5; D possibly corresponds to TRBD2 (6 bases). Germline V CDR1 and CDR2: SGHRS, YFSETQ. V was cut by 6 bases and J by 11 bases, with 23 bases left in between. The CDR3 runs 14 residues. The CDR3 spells CASTDGGFYNEQYF. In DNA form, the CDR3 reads TGCGCCAGCACGGATGGAGGGTTCTACAATGAGCAGTACTTC. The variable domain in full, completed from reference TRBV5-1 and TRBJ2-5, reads KAGVTQTPRYLIKTRGQQVTLSCSPISGHRSVSWYQQTPGQGLQFLFEYFSETQRNKGNFPGRFSGRQFSNSRSEMNVSTLELGDSALYLCASTDGGFYNEQYFGPGTRLLVL.

Here the CDR3 DNA reads TGTGCCAGCAGCCAAACTAAAGCGGTCCAAGAGACCCAGTACTTC. This translates into CASSQTKAVQETQYF. V gene TRBV14 combines with J gene TRBJ2-5; the D gene is possibly TRBD2 (5 bases). This CDR3 spans 15 amino acids. The V gene's germline CDR1 is SGHDN and CDR2 FVKESK. Deletions cut 2 bases from V and 1 base from J, with 11 bases between. Full variable domain (rest looked up from reference TRBV14 and TRBJ2-5): EAGVTQFPSHSVIEKGQTVTLRCDPISGHDNLYWYRRVMGKEIKFLLHFVKESKQDESGMPNNRFLAERTGGTYSTLKVQPAELEDSGVYFCASSQTKAVQETQYFGPGTRLLVL.

The CDR3 sequence: CASSYSNAGTRTSDQEQYF. The CDR3 region has the DNA TGTGCCAGCAGTTACTCGAATGCAGGGACGAGGACTAGCGATCAAGAGCAGTACTTC. The chain combines TRBV6-5 with TRBJ2-4; 9 nucleotides align to TRBD2. The germline CDR1 and CDR2 sequences are MNHEY and SVGAGI. The CDR3 runs to 19 residues. V trimming: 0 bases; J trimming: 13 bases; junction bases outside the gene matches: 22.

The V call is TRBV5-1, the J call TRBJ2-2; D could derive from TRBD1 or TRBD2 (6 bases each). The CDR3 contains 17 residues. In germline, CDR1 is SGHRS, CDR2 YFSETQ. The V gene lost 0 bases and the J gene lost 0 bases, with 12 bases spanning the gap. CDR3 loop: CASSLEGGTTNTGELFF. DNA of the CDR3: TGCGCCAGCAGCTTGGAGGGGGGAACCACGAACACCGGGGAGCTGTTTTTT.

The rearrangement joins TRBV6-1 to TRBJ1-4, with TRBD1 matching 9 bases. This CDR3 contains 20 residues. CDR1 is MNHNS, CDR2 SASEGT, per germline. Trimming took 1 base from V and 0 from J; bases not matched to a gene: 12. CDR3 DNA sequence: TGTGCCAGCAGTGAAGGAGTAGGACAGGGGACTTCGGCAACTAATGAAAAACTGTTTTTT. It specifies CASSEGVGQGTSATNEKLFF.

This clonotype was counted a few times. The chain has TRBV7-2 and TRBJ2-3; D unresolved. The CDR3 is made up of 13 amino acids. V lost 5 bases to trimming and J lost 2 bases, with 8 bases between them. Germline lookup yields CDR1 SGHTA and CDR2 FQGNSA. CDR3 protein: CASSPFDTDTQYF. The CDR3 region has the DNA TGTGCCAGCAGCCCGTTTGACACAGATACGCAGTATTTT.

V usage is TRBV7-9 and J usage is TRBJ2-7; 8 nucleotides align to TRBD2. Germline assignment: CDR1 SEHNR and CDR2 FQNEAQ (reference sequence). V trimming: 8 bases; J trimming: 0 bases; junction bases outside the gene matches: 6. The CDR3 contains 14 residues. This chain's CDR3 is CASATSGVSYEQYF. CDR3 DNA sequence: TGTGCCAGCGCCACTAGCGGCGTCTCCTACGAGCAGTACTTC.

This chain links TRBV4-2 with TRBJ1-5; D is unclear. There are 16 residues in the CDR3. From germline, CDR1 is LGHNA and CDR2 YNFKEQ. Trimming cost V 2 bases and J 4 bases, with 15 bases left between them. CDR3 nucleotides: TGTGCCAGCAGCCAAATAGCATTATCGGGAAATCAGCCCCAGCATTTT. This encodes CASSQIALSGNQPQHF.

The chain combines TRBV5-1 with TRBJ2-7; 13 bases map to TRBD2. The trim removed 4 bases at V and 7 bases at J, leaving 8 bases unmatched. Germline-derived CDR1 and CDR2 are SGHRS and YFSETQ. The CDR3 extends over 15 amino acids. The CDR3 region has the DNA TGCGCCAGCAGCGGGGGACTAGCGGGACGCGATGAGCAGTACTTC. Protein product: CASSGGLAGRDEQYF.

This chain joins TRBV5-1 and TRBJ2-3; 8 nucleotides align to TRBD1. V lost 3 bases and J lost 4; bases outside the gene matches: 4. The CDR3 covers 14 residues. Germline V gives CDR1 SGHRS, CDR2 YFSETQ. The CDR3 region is CASSWKDRADTQYF. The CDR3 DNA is TGCGCCAGCAGCTGGAAGGACAGGGCAGATACGCAGTATTTT.

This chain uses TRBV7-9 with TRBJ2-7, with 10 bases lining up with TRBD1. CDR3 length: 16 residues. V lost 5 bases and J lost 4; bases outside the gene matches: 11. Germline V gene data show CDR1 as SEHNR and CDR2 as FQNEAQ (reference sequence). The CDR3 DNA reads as TGTGCCAGCAGCCCCCAACCGGGACAGGGGTTATACGAGCAGTACTTC. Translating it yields CASSPQPGQGLYEQYF.

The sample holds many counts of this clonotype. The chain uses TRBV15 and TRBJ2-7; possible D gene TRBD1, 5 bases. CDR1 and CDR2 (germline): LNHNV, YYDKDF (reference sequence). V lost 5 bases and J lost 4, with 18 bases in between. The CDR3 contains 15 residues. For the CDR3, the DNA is TGTGCCACCAGCTTTTTATTAGGGGCGTCGTACGAGCAGTACTTC. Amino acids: CATSFLLGASYEQYF.

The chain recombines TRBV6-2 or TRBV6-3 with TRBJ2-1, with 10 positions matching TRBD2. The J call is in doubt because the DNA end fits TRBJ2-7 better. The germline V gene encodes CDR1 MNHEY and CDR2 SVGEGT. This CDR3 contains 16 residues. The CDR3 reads CASSQAGGRSYNEQYF. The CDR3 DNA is TGTGCCAGCAGCCAAGCGGGGGGGCGGTCCTACAATGAGCAGTACTTC.

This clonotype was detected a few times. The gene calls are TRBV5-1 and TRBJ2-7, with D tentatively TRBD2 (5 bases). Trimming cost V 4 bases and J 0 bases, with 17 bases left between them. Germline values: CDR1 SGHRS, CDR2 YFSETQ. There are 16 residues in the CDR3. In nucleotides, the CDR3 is TGCGCCAGCAGCCCTTGGTCTAGCCAAAGCTCCTACGAGCAGTACTTC. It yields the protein CASSPWSSQSSYEQYF.

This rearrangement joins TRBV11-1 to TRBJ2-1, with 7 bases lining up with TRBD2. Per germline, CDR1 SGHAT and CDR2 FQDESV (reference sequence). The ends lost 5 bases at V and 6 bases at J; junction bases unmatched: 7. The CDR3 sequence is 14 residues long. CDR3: CASSRTGTINEQFF. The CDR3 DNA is TGTGCCAGCAGCCGGACCGGGACTATCAATGAGCAGTTCTTC.

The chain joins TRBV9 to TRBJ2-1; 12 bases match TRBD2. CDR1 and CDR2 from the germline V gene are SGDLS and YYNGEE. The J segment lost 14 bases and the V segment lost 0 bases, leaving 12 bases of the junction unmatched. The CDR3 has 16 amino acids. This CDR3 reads CASSVGLAGVGGWEFF. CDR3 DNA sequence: TGTGCCAGCAGCGTAGGACTAGCGGGAGTAGGGGGCTGGGAGTTCTTC.

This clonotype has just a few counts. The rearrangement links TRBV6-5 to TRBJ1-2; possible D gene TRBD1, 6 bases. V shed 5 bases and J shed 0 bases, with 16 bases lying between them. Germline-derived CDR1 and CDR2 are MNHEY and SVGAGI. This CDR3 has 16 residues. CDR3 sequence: CASSPDRRIANYGYTF. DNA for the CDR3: TGTGCCAGCAGTCCTGACAGGCGGATTGCTAACTATGGCTACACCTTC.